This TCR beta chain was recorded in a study of cytomegalovirus exposure and HLA in healthy donors. Trimming took off 3 bases at V and 6 bases at J, with 18 bases between the two ends. Germline V gene lookup returns CDR1 SGHRS and CDR2 YFSETQ. The CDR3 consists of 15 residues. 60 Vbeta and 13 Jbeta primers were used in PCR. The protocol was immunoSEQ multiplex PCR, while the TCRdb copy is restricted to in-frame clones and leaves out a portion. Among some 80,000 clones listed, around 82% were seen once. The V and J genes are TRBV5-1 and TRBJ1-2; unclear D gene. This clonotype was obtained from a man between 40 and 49 years old in good health and CMV-seronegative. Material: PBMCs. CDR3 DNA: TGCGCCAGCAGCTACTTGGGAGGCCCACAGAATGGCTACACCTTC. Protein: CASSYLGGPQNGYTF.